The 4 T cell receptor beta chains presented below share a single source sample, sequenced in a study of T cells after yellow fever vaccination. MiXCR, applied by TCRdb to the 5' RACE reads, yields one record per CDR3 protein. The sample has around 260,000 distinct CDR3 sequences, about 5.2% seen once; the top ten hold roughly 3.3%. This specimen consisted of CD4+ T cells sorted from PBMCs, obtained on the day of the yellow fever booster vaccination. These receptors were collected from a man between 18 and 35 years old who received the YFV17D yellow fever vaccine.

The table lists this clonotype with many counts. CDR3 residues: CSARLAGGASYNEQFF. As DNA, the CDR3 is TGCAGTGCTAGATTAGCGGGTGGGGCCTCCTACAATGAGCAGTTCTTC. The chain has TRBV20-1 and TRBJ2-1, with 7 bases aligning to TRBD2. The CDR3 totals 16 residues. V lost 2 bases, J lost 0 bases, and 7 bases stayed unmatched. The V gene's germline CDR1 is DFQATT and CDR2 SNEGSKA (reference sequence).

This clonotype showed up many times. The rearrangement links TRBV7-3 to TRBJ1-1; D unclear. The V end lost 6 bases, the J end lost 3 bases, and 11 bases lay between the germline ends. CDR1 and CDR2 (germline): SGHTA, FQGTGA. The CDR3 is 13 amino acids. DNA of the CDR3: TGTGCCAGCAGATCAAACACACACACTGAAGCTTTCTTT. This sequence encodes CASRSNTHTEAFF.

Ten or more counts support this clonotype. The chain joins TRBV5-8 to TRBJ2-7; D perhaps matches TRBD1 (5 bases). V was cut by 0 bases and J by 10 bases, with 17 bases left in between. This CDR3 comprises 14 residues. Per the germline V gene, CDR1 is SGHTS and CDR2 is YDEGEE. CDR3 loop: CASSLALGDSRQYV. CDR3 sequence (DNA): TGTGCCAGCAGCTTGGCCCTAGGGGATTCCCGCCAGTACGTC.

The table lists this clonotype with many counts. The chain couples TRBV2 to TRBJ2-3; D remains unclear. The germline V gene encodes CDR1 SNHLY and CDR2 FYNNEI. This CDR3 comprises 11 residues. The germline V and J ends were trimmed by 3 bases and 9 bases, with 7 bases remaining between them. CDR3 coding DNA: TGTGCCAGCAGTGACCGTGGGACGCAGTATTTT. Translation gives CASSDRGTQYF.